The 14 T cell receptor beta chains given below trace back to one sample, sequenced in a study of blood T cell repertoires in COVID-19. Produced via immunoSEQ multiplex PCR; TCRdb's table is partial and in-frame only. The profile covers about 230,000 clones, with around 83% appearing a single time and over 1.2% taken by the ten largest. Sequenced input: peripheral blood. The receptors here all came from a woman in her 40s who had recovered from COVID-19.

This chain joins TRBV5-1 and TRBJ2-3; D might be TRBD1 (6 bases). V shed 3 bases and J shed 6 bases, with 11 bases lying between them. The CDR3 runs 13 residues. CDR1 and CDR2 (germline): SGHRS, YFSETQ. The chain's CDR3 is CASSYGQGDTQYF. DNA of the CDR3: TGCGCCAGCAGCTACGGGCAGGGGGATACGCAGTATTTT.

The chain recombines TRBV4-1 with TRBJ1-2; no definite D call. Germline V gene sequence: CDR1 MGHRA, CDR2 YSYEKL. The CDR3 has 15 amino acids. V lost 0 bases and J 2 bases, leaving 10 bases between the germline ends. This chain's CDR3 is CASSQDENPNYGYTF. As DNA, the CDR3 is TGCGCCAGCAGCCAAGACGAGAACCCCAACTATGGCTACACCTTC.

The rearrangement links TRBV2 to TRBJ1-6, with D perhaps TRBD1 (5 bases). V lost 7 bases to trimming and J lost 3 bases, with 13 bases between them. Germline-derived CDR1 and CDR2 are SNHLY and FYNNEI. The CDR3 has 15 amino acids. CDR3 protein: CASIPSQGYNSPLHF. CDR3 DNA: TGTGCCAGCATCCCTTCCCAGGGCTATAATTCACCCCTCCACTTT. Together with reference TRBV2 and TRBJ1-6, the CDR3 gives the full variable domain: EPEVTQTPSHQVTQMGQEVILRCVPISNHLYFYWYRQILGQKVEFLVSFYNNEISEKSEIFDDQFSVERPDGSNFTLKIRSTKLEDSAMYFCASIPSQGYNSPLHFGNGTRLTVT.

The chain uses TRBV6-6 and TRBJ2-2, with D perhaps matching TRBD2 (6 bases). The V end was cut by 8 bases, the J end by 6 bases, with 16 bases between. Germline-derived CDR1 and CDR2 are MNHNY and SVGAGI (reference sequence). The CDR3 sequence is 14 residues long. This CDR3 is CASGTGTLAGELFF. In nucleotides, the CDR3 is TGTGCCAGCGGGACCGGGACTTTGGCCGGGGAGCTGTTTTTT.

The sample holds a few counts of this clone. V usage is TRBV30 and J usage is TRBJ1-5; TRBD1 might be the D (6 bases). This CDR3 has 15 residues. Between the trimmed V and J ends, which lost 0 bases and 1 base, there was a span of 10 bases. Per the germline V gene, CDR1 is GTSNPN and CDR2 is SVGIG (reference sequence). The CDR3 loop reads CAWSVQGSSNQPQHF. The CDR3 coding sequence is TGTGCCTGGAGTGTCCAGGGGTCAAGCAATCAGCCCCAGCATTTT.

This clone was observed a single time. The chain has TRBV4-3 and TRBJ2-2; D remains unclear. This CDR3 is built from 15 residues. The germline V and J ends were trimmed by 1 base and 2 bases, with 8 bases remaining between them. Germline CDR1 reads LGHNA; CDR2 reads YSLEER. The CDR3 coding sequence is TGCGCCAGCAGCCAAGGGGCTCTCAACACCGGGGAGCTGTTTTTT. Its protein product is CASSQGALNTGELFF.

CDR3 sequence reads: CASSIGGAPNSPLHF. The CDR3 coding sequence is TGTGCCAGTAGTATAGGGGGAGCACCTAATTCACCCCTCCACTTT. The V and J genes are TRBV19 and TRBJ1-6; D gene uncertain. The CDR3 length is 15 residues. V was shortened by 1 base and J by 6 bases, with 10 bases between the two germline ends. Germline V CDR1 and CDR2: LNHDA, SQIVND (reference sequence).

The chain recombines TRBV6-4 with TRBJ2-7; 12 nucleotides agree with TRBD2. The length of the CDR3 is 13 residues. With 6 bases clipped from V and 6 bases from J, the junction kept 3 bases outside the gene matches. Germline V CDR1 and CDR2: MRHNA, SNTAGT. The CDR3 DNA sequence: TGTGCCAGCAGACTAGCGGGGGGATCCGAGCAGTACTTC. This codes for CASRLAGGSEQYF.

V is TRBV30 and J is TRBJ2-3; 11 bases match TRBD2. J was trimmed by 1 base and V by 1 base; bases with no gene match: 1. The CDR3 runs 15 residues. Germline CDR1 GTSNPN, CDR2 SVGIG (reference sequence). CDR3 nucleotides: TGTGCCTGGAGTGAACTAGCGGGGGGCACAGATACGCAGTATTTT. Protein product: CAWSELAGGTDTQYF.

The chain joins TRBV7-6 to TRBJ2-5; TRBD2 is a possible D gene (6 bases). Trimming stripped 5 bases from V and 1 base from J, with 20 bases between. CDR3 length: 17 amino acids. The germline V gene encodes CDR1 SGHVS and CDR2 FNYEAQ. CDR3 coding DNA: TGTGCCAGCAGCAGACTAGTACGCCTCGCAGCCCAAGAGACCCAGTACTTC. This translates into CASSRLVRLAAQETQYF.

V is TRBV7-6 and J is TRBJ1-4; 7 bases align to TRBD1. The CDR3 has 15 residues. Germline V lookup: CDR1 SGHVS, CDR2 FNYEAQ. V shed 4 bases, J shed 7 bases, and the junction held 9 bases outside the gene matches. CDR3 sequence (DNA): TGTGCCAGCAGCTCACCCGACAGGGAAGGTGAAAAACTGTTTTTT. Translation gives CASSSPDREGEKLFF. The variable domain in full, completed from reference TRBV7-6 and TRBJ1-4, reads GAGVSQSPRYKVTKRGQDVALRCDPISGHVSLYWYRQALGQGPEFLTYFNYEAQQDKSGLPNDRFSAERPEGSISTLTIQRTEQRDSAMYRCASSSPDREGEKLFFGSGTQLSVL.

This chain links TRBV20-1 with TRBJ1-1; 7 nucleotides line up with TRBD1. V shed 6 bases, J shed 7 bases, and the junction held 2 bases outside the gene matches. Looked up from germline, CDR1 is DFQATT and CDR2 is SNEGSKA (reference sequence). This CDR3 comprises 10 residues. Written as DNA, the CDR3 is TGCAGTGCGCGGGACAGTGAAGCTTTCTTT. It codes for CSARDSEAFF.

The chain links TRBV19 to TRBJ2-7; a weak D match, TRBD1 (6 bases). Germline values: CDR1 LNHDA, CDR2 SQIVND (reference sequence). The CDR3 spans 13 residues. Trimming stripped 3 bases from V and 7 bases from J, with 13 bases between. The DNA of the CDR3 is TGTGCCAGTAGTATTGGGGGCCAAGGTGAGCAGTACTTC. This codes for CASSIGGQGEQYF.

This clone was counted between two and nine times. This chain connects TRBV21-1 to TRBJ2-7; the table's D call, TRBD2, has no DNA check behind it. TRBV21-1 has pseudogene status. The CDR3 length is 13 residues. The CDR3 loop reads CATPNPLSYEQYF. CDR3 DNA: TGTGCCACCCCCAACCCACTCTCCTACGAGCAGTACTTC.